The T cell receptor beta chain described here comes from a study of post-analysis software for immune sequencing data. Study at large: Progressive-relapsing, secondary progressive and relapsing-remitting multiple sclerosis were among the disease courses included. Broader study findings: Patients showed TRBV5-6, TRBV5-1 and TRBV20-1 among 4 or 5 TRBV segments more frequent than in controls. For normalized Chao1 diversity, multiple sclerosis patients scored significantly lower than controls did.

Carried by the TCR beta cDNA libraries were unique molecular identifiers. MiXCR was run by TCRdb on the PCR reads, yielding one entry per CDR3 protein. The sample lists 450,000 to 700,000 distinct CDR3 sequences, 44% occurring once. V was pared by 6 bases and J by 4 bases, with 18 bases between. CDR3 length equals 15 residues. Germline V gene data show CDR1 as SGHKS and CDR2 as YYEKEE (reference sequence). On this clonotype: Its specificity is unknown.

Sequenced material: blood. The rearrangement links TRBV5-5 to TRBJ2-3; the D call may be TRBD1 or TRBD2 (6 bases each). The receptor's source is a girl aged 10 to 17 with multiple sclerosis. In DNA, the CDR3 is TGTGCCAGCATCTACGTTAGGGGGGTGGCAGATACGCAGTATTTT. This encodes CASIYVRGVADTQYF.